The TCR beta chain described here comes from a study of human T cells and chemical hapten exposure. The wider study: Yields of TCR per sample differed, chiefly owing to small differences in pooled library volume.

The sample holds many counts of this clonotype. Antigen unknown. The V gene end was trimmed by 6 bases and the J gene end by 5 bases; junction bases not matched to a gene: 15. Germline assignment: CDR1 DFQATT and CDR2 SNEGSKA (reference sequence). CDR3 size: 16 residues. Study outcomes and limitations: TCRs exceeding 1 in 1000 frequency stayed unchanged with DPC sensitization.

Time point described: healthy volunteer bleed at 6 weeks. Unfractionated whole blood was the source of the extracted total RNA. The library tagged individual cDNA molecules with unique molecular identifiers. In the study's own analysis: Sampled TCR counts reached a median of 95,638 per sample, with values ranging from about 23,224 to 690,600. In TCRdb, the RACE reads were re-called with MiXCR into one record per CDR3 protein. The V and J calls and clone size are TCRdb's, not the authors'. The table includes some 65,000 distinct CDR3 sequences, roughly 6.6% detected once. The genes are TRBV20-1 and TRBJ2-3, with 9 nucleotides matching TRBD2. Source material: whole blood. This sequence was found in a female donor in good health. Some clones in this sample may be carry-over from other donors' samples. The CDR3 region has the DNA TGCAGTGCCTCCCCCAAGGGGCTAGCGGGATTAGATACGCAGTATTTT. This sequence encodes CSASPKGLAGLDTQYF.